The 9 T cell receptor beta chains listed next were all sequenced from one sample in a study of blood T cell repertoires in COVID-19 (TCRdb year 2020). The protocol used for the library was the immunoSEQ multiplex PCR assay. TCRdb took over this immuneACCESS table, retaining in-frame rearrangements with V and J assigned. Such tables are incomplete; in checked studies, under half of the missing clones stem from an unresolved V gene, and the remainder is unexplained. This sample holds about 150,000 clones; 78% were observed only once. The top ten clonotypes cover 5% to 6.5% of the sample. Sample: PBMCs or T cells enriched from blood (not recorded which). These receptors were collected from a woman between 50 and 59 years old who had recovered from COVID-19.

The chain combines TRBV5-5 with TRBJ1-2; 8 bases align to TRBD1. This CDR3 comprises 18 residues. The J segment lost 2 bases and the V segment lost 0 bases, leaving 12 bases of the junction unmatched. Germline lookup yields CDR1 SGHKS and CDR2 YYEKEE (reference sequence). This chain's CDR3 is CASSLAVRGPGDNYGYTF. In nucleotides, the CDR3 is TGTGCCAGCAGCTTGGCGGTCAGGGGGCCCGGAGACAACTATGGCTACACCTTC.

The chain uses TRBV10-3 and TRBJ2-1; 10 bases fit TRBD2. The CDR3 is 14 amino acids. V shed 10 bases, J shed 1 base, and the junction held 4 bases outside the gene matches. The germline CDR1 and CDR2 sequences are ENHRY and SYGVKD. For the CDR3, the DNA is TGTGCCAGCTCTAGCGGGGGTTCCTACAATGAGCAGTTCTTC. Amino acids: CASSSGGSYNEQFF.

DNA for the CDR3: TGTGCCAGCAGCTTGGTTGCGGGGGTGGACTATGGCTACACCTTC. Its protein is CASSLVAGVDYGYTF. The chain is built from TRBV5-6 and TRBJ1-2, with D possibly TRBD1 on 5 matching bases. Germline-derived CDR1 and CDR2 are SGHDT and YYEEEE. This CDR3 is built from 15 residues. V lost 0 bases and J 3 bases, leaving 12 bases between the germline ends.

The count of this clone is one. J is TRBJ1-1 and V is TRBV10-3; tentative D call: TRBD1 (5 bases). Germline CDR1 reads ENHRY; CDR2 reads SYGVKD. The V and J ends lost 3 bases and 0 bases respectively, with 11 bases between them. This CDR3 is built from 15 residues. The DNA of the CDR3 is TGTGCCATCAGTGAAACAGGAGTCATGAACACTGAAGCTTTCTTT. This sequence encodes CAISETGVMNTEAFF.

The table lists this clone with a count of one. This chain joins TRBV15 and TRBJ2-7, with D possibly matching TRBD1 (6 bases). This CDR3 spans 13 amino acids. V was shortened by 5 bases and J by 4 bases, with 12 bases between the two germline ends. Germline CDR1 LNHNV, CDR2 YYDKDF (reference sequence). The CDR3 DNA sequence: TGTGCCACCAGCTCGGACAGATTTTACGAGCAGTACGTC. Its translation is CATSSDRFYEQYV.

The genes are TRBV19 and TRBJ1-5; D possibly corresponds to TRBD1 (6 bases). Germline-derived CDR1 and CDR2 are LNHDA and SQIVND (reference sequence). V dropped 2 bases and J dropped 0 bases, with 14 bases sitting between them. The CDR3 is 17 residues long. The CDR3 nucleotides are TGTGCCAGTAGTATACTCGGGACAAAGTATAGCAATCAGCCCCAGCATTTT. Translation: CASSILGTKYSNQPQHF.

This rearrangement joins TRBV2 to TRBJ2-3, with 10 bases identical to TRBD1. The germline gives CDR1 SNHLY, CDR2 FYNNEI. CDR3 length equals 14 residues. V trimming: 7 bases; J trimming: 1 base; junction bases outside the gene matches: 2. In DNA, the CDR3 is TGTGCCAGCAATGGACAGGGGGGCACAGATACGCAGTATTTT. Residues: CASNGQGGTDTQYF.

The chain employs TRBV30 and TRBJ2-7, with 7 nucleotides matching TRBD1. Germline CDR1 reads GTSNPN; CDR2 reads SVGIG (reference sequence). With 4 bases clipped from V and 0 bases from J, the junction kept 9 bases outside the gene matches. CDR3 length equals 15 residues. CDR3 coding DNA: TGTGCCTGGACCACCCCGGACAGGAGCTCCTACGAGCAGTACTTC. Translation: CAWTTPDRSSYEQYF.

The chain combines TRBV28 with TRBJ1-4; D call uncertain. The CDR3 is 15 residues long. Germline loops: CDR1 MDHEN, CDR2 SYDVKM. V gave up 1 base and J gave up 7 bases, with 13 bases separating them. The CDR3 region is CASSLSAGRREKLFF. The CDR3 nucleotides read TGTGCCAGCAGTTTATCGGCAGGCCGCCGTGAAAAACTGTTTTTT. The entire variable domain, with the rest obtained from reference TRBV28 and TRBJ1-4, is as follows: DVKVTQSSRYLVKRTGEKVFLECVQDMDHENMFWYRQDPGLGLRLIYFSYDVKMKEKGDIPEGYSVSREKKERFSLILESASTNQTSMYLCASSLSAGRREKLFFGSGTQLSVL.